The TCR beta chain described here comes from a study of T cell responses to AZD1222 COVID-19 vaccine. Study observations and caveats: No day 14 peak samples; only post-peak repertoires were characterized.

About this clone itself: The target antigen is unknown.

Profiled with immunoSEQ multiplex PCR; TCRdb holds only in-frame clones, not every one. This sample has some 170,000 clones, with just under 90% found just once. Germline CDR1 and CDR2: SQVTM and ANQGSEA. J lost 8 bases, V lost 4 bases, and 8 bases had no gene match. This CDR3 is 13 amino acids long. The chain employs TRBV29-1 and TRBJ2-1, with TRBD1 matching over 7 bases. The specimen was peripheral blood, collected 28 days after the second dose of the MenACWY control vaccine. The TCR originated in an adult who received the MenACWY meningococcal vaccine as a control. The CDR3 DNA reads TGCAGCGTTGGGACAGGTCCCCCTTATGAGCAGTTCTTC. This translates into CSVGTGPPYEQFF.